The clone carrying this T cell receptor beta chain was recorded only once. Followed over time, Seattle patients had been enrolled while infection was active. This record belongs to a study of blood T cell repertoires in COVID-19. Study as a whole: Sources were T cells, B-cell-depleted T cells, or PBMCs; the material itself was cDNA or gDNA.

How the authors handled the data: Reference gene primer amplification yielded estimated nucleated cell counts. Clones were sequenced by immunoSEQ multiplex PCR, and TCRdb holds only the in-frame ones, with some missing. D and trimming come from the DNA, and the V and J calls and clone size come from that table. The sample carries fewer than 300,000 clones, 86% recorded once. In germline, CDR1 is SGHDN, CDR2 FVKESK. This CDR3 contains 17 residues. Trimming left V 5 bases short and J 0 bases short, with 18 bases between. Sequenced material: peripheral blood. This TCR derives from a woman under 40 with COVID-19, enrolled during active disease. The chain links TRBV14 to TRBJ2-3, with D possibly matching TRBD2 (6 bases). The CDR3 DNA sequence: TGTGCCAGCAGCGCCCTTCCGGGGGTATCTAGCACAGATACGCAGTATTTT. Its protein is CASSALPGVSSTDTQYF.